A selection of T cell receptor beta chains follows, all from one sample in a study of beta chain features in type 1 diabetes. Using immunoSEQ multiplex PCR, the repertoire was profiled, and TCRdb retains in-frame clones only, with some absent. Of roughly 370,000 clones in the sample, about 15% were seen once. Sequencing used naive CD4+ T cells from blood. The receptor set was obtained from a man in his thirties or forties in good health. The CDR3 runs from the conserved cysteine through the conserved F or W. The order of the fields is CDR3 protein, CDR3 DNA, J gene, V gene, D gene, clone size. D genes are given only for firm matches. Rows may omit the clone size; those that give it use once, few, many or a size class.

CDR3: CASSATGRGGELFF
DNA: TGTGCCAGCAGTGCCACAGGGAGGGGCGGGGAGCTGTTTTTT
J: TRBJ2-2
V: TRBV2
D: -
size: -

CDR3: CSVGSGAEAFF
DNA: TGCAGCGTTGGGTCAGGGGCTGAAGCTTTCTTT
J: TRBJ1-1
V: TRBV29-1
D: -
size: -

CDR3: CASSLTSRGEQETQYF
DNA: TGTGCCAGCAGCTTAACCAGCAGGGGAGAACAAGAGACCCAGTACTTC
J: TRBJ2-5
V: TRBV7-3
D: -
size: -

CDR3: CASSPTDRFSYF
DNA: TGCGCCAGCAGTCCTACGGACAGATTTTCGTATTTT
J: TRBJ2-3
V: TRBV23-1
D: -
size: -

CDR3: CASSPITGELFF
DNA: TGTGCCAGCAGTCCTATTACCGGGGAGCTGTTTTTT
J: TRBJ2-2
V: TRBV27
D: -
size: -

CDR3: CASSRTQINTEAFF
DNA: TGTGCCAGCAGCCGGACACAAATTAACACTGAAGCTTTCTTT
J: TRBJ1-1
V: TRBV7-9
D: -
size: -

CDR3: CASSLVGTGVDNEQFF
DNA: TGTGCCAGCAGCTTAGTAGGGACAGGGGTGGACAATGAGCAGTTCTTC
J: TRBJ2-1
V: TRBV11-2
D: TRBD1
size: few

CDR3: CASSVDAGGRGYEQYF
DNA: TGTGCCAGCAGCGTAGACGCGGGGGGCAGGGGGTACGAGCAGTACTTC
J: TRBJ2-7
V: TRBV9
D: -
size: -

CDR3: CASSWAQGNDEQFF
DNA: TGCGCCAGCAGCTGGGCCCAGGGTAACGATGAGCAGTTCTTC
J: TRBJ2-1
V: TRBV5-1
D: -
size: -

CDR3: CASSFSEGYYEQYF
DNA: TGTGCCAGCAGCTTCTCCGAAGGGTACTACGAGCAGTACTTC
J: TRBJ2-7
V: TRBV7-2
D: -
size: few

CDR3: CAISEDRGRETQYF
DNA: TGTGCCATCAGTGAAGACAGGGGTCGAGAGACCCAGTACTTC
J: TRBJ2-5
V: TRBV10-3
D: TRBD1
size: -

CDR3: CASSLQGGTDTQYF
DNA: TGCGCCAGCAGCCTCCAGGGGGGCACAGATACGCAGTATTTT
J: TRBJ2-3
V: TRBV4-3
D: TRBD1
size: -

CDR3: CAIAPSLNIQYF
DNA: TGTGCCATCGCACCGAGCTTAAACATTCAGTACTTC
J: TRBJ2-4
V: TRBV10-3
D: -
size: many

CDR3: CASSLWDRVINEQFF
DNA: TGTGCCAGCAGCTTGTGGGACAGGGTTATCAATGAGCAGTTCTTC
J: TRBJ2-1
V: TRBV5-6
D: TRBD1
size: -

CDR3: CASSRGTGGTDTQYF
DNA: TGTGCCAGCAGCAGAGGGACAGGGGGCACAGATACGCAGTATTTT
J: TRBJ2-3
V: TRBV5-5
D: TRBD1
size: -

CDR3: CASSSRRTSRAYNEQFF
DNA: TGCGCCAGCAGCTCACGTAGGACTAGCCGAGCCTACAATGAGCAGTTCTTC
J: TRBJ2-1
V: TRBV5-1
D: TRBD2
size: -

CDR3: CASSQAGVGVSTDTQYF
DNA: TGCGCCAGCAGCCAAGCGGGCGTTGGCGTAAGCACAGATACGCAGTATTTT
J: TRBJ2-3
V: TRBV4-3
D: -
size: few

CDR3: CASSIRQGAKNIQYF
DNA: TGTGCCAGCAGTATCAGGCAGGGAGCCAAAAACATTCAGTACTTC
J: TRBJ2-4
V: TRBV25-1
D: -
size: few

CDR3: CASSQDPGWQETQYF
DNA: TGCGCCAGCAGCCAAGATCCAGGGTGGCAAGAGACCCAGTACTTC
J: TRBJ2-5
V: TRBV4-1
D: -
size: -

CDR3: CASRESGGQFF
DNA: TGTGCCAGCAGGGAGAGCGGGGGACAGTTCTTC
J: TRBJ2-1
V: TRBV7-9
D: TRBD2
size: -

CDR3: CASSVGVSYNEQFF
DNA: TGTGCCAGCAGCGTAGGGGTCTCCTACAATGAGCAGTTCTTC
J: TRBJ2-1
V: TRBV9
D: -
size: -

CDR3: CASSLTGSTNVLTF
DNA: TGTGCCAGCAGCTTGACAGGTTCGACCAACGTCCTGACTTTC
J: TRBJ2-6
V: TRBV7-2
D: -
size: few

CDR3: CASSQKEEPNTEAFF
DNA: TGTGCCAGCAGCCAAAAAGAGGAGCCGAACACTGAAGCTTTCTTT
J: TRBJ1-1
V: TRBV4-2
D: -
size: -

CDR3: CASSLTSGRVDTQYF
DNA: TGCGCCAGCAGCTTGACCAGCGGGAGAGTAGATACGCAGTATTTT
J: TRBJ2-3
V: TRBV5-1
D: TRBD2
size: few

CDR3: CASTSRGNTEAFF
DNA: TGTGCCAGTACATCGAGGGGGAACACTGAAGCTTTCTTT
J: TRBJ1-1
V: TRBV19
D: -
size: -

CDR3: CASNRDLGEKLFF
DNA: TGTGCCAGCAACCGGGACCTCGGTGAAAAACTGTTTTTT
J: TRBJ1-4
V: TRBV9
D: -
size: few

CDR3: CATSRDRGALLTF
DNA: TGTGCCACCAGCAGAGATCGGGGGGCCCTCCTGACTTTC
J: TRBJ2-6
V: TRBV15
D: -
size: -

CDR3: CASRRAGDNEQFF
DNA: TGTGCCAGCAGAAGGGCGGGGGACAATGAGCAGTTCTTC
J: TRBJ2-1
V: TRBV6-5
D: TRBD2
size: few

CDR3: CASSLGLAGTGEQFF
DNA: TGTGCCAGCAGCTTAGGGCTAGCGGGCACGGGTGAGCAGTTCTTC
J: TRBJ2-1
V: TRBV7-8
D: TRBD2
size: -

CDR3: CASSQGSNQPQHF
DNA: TGTGCCAGCAGCCAGGGGAGCAATCAGCCCCAGCATTTT
J: TRBJ1-5
V: TRBV25-1
D: -
size: -

CDR3: CASCITVPGELFF
DNA: TGTGCCAGCTGTATAACGGTTCCCGGGGAGCTGTTTTTT
J: TRBJ2-2
V: TRBV18
D: -
size: -

CDR3: CASSPPGQLNNEQFF
DNA: TGTGCCAGCAGCCCCCCGGGACAGTTAAACAATGAGCAGTTCTTC
J: TRBJ2-1
V: TRBV14
D: TRBD1
size: few

CDR3: CASSLVTGNEQFF
DNA: TGTGCCAGCAGCTTAGTCACAGGGAATGAGCAGTTCTTC
J: TRBJ2-1
V: TRBV7-2
D: -
size: few

CDR3: CASSEGWSAQETQYF
DNA: TGTGCCAGCAGTGAGGGGTGGTCGGCTCAGGAGACCCAGTACTTC
J: TRBJ2-5
V: TRBV25-1
D: -
size: once

CDR3: CASSNGLAGEQFF
DNA: TGTGCCAGTAGTAACGGACTAGCGGGTGAGCAGTTCTTC
J: TRBJ2-1
V: TRBV19
D: TRBD2
size: few

CDR3: CAWGRDGNEQFF
DNA: TGTGCCTGGGGACGGGACGGCAATGAGCAGTTCTTC
J: TRBJ2-1
V: TRBV30
D: -
size: -

CDR3: CASSQLGTDVNEQFF
DNA: TGCGCCAGCAGTCAATTAGGGACGGACGTCAATGAGCAGTTCTTC
J: TRBJ2-1
V: TRBV23-1
D: -
size: few